A single sample gave rise to the 30 T cell receptor beta chains below, sequenced in a study of OX40 agonist ivuxolimab in advanced cancers. Sequenced by immunoSEQ multiplex PCR; TCRdb stores in-frame clones only, minus some. The repertoire consists of some 150,000 clones, with 90% to 95% occurring once and the leading ten covering more than 0.8%. Sequenced material: CD4+ or CD8+ T cells sorted from blood, taken in a trial of the OX40 agonist ivuxolimab. The receptors here all came from an adult with an advanced solid tumor such as melanoma, head and neck, liver or kidney cancer.

This sequence joins TRBV7-9 and TRBJ2-2; D not resolved. The V and J ends lost 5 bases and 7 bases respectively, with 20 bases between them. Germline loops: CDR1 SEHNR, CDR2 FQNEAQ (reference sequence). CDR3 length: 16 amino acids. The CDR3 is CASSRTSTRVGGELFF. CDR3 in DNA: TGTGCCAGCAGCCGAACTTCCACACGTGTGGGCGGGGAGCTGTTTTTT.

This clone was seen a handful of times. The chain employs TRBV18 and TRBJ1-1, with 7 bases matching TRBD1. V shed 3 bases and J 0 bases; nucleotides not matched to a gene: 1. The length of the CDR3 is 14 residues. Per the germline V gene, CDR1 is KGHSH and CDR2 is LQKENI. CDR3 in DNA: TGTGCCAGCTCACCTGGACAGGTGAACACTGAAGCTTTCTTT. It yields the protein CASSPGQVNTEAFF.

V and J are TRBV5-1 and TRBJ2-3, with a tentative D call TRBD1 (6 bases). Trimming took 0 bases from V and 4 from J, leaving 12 bases between them. The CDR3 consists of 15 residues. Germline-derived CDR1 and CDR2 are SGHRS and YFSETQ. For the CDR3, the DNA is TGCGCCAGCAGCTTGGGGGCAGGGGTCCCAGATACGCAGTATTTT. Its protein product is CASSLGAGVPDTQYF.

The V gene is TRBV10-3, the J gene TRBJ1-2; TRBD1 aligns across 8 bases. The CDR3 extends over 14 amino acids. With V trimmed by 4 bases and J by 6 bases, 7 bases remained unmatched. Germline loops: CDR1 ENHRY, CDR2 SYGVKD. The CDR3 coding sequence is TGTGCCATCAGTGCCCTACAGGGGGATGATGGCTACACCTTC. Protein: CAISALQGDDGYTF.

This chain connects TRBV7-9 to TRBJ2-7; 12 bases fit TRBD2. CDR1 is SEHNR and CDR2 is FQNEAQ in the germline V gene (reference sequence). The CDR3 consists of 15 residues. The J segment lost 4 bases and the V segment lost 5 bases, leaving 6 bases of the junction unmatched. The CDR3 spells CASSPTSGRSYEQYF. CDR3 nucleotides: TGTGCCAGCAGCCCCACTAGCGGGAGGTCTTACGAGCAGTACTTC.

CDR3: CASSLGQPQEKLFF. The CDR3 nucleotides read TGCGCCAGCAGCTTGGGACAACCACAGGAAAAACTGTTTTTT. The V call is TRBV5-1, the J call TRBJ1-4; unclear D gene. The germline V and J ends were trimmed by 0 bases and 8 bases, with 11 bases remaining between them. The CDR3 sequence is 14 residues long. Per the germline V gene, CDR1 is SGHRS and CDR2 is YFSETQ.

The chain uses TRBV4-3 and TRBJ1-1; TRBD1 is a possible D gene (5 bases). This CDR3 has 15 residues. The germline V and J ends were trimmed by 1 base and 0 bases, with 9 bases remaining between them. Germline loops: CDR1 LGHNA, CDR2 YSLEER. CDR3 bases: TGCGCCAGCAGCCAAGTGGCGGGGCTGAACACTGAAGCTTTCTTT. The encoded protein is CASSQVAGLNTEAFF.

The chain carries TRBV6-4 and TRBJ1-5; D unclear. This CDR3 is 14 amino acids long. Germline assignment: CDR1 MRHNA and CDR2 SNTAGT. V lost 3 bases, J lost 5 bases, and 11 bases lay in between. The CDR3 protein is CASSEIAGDQPQHF. In DNA, the CDR3 is TGTGCCAGCAGTGAGATAGCGGGAGATCAGCCCCAGCATTTT.

The rearrangement uses TRBV28 and TRBJ2-3; no definite D call. CDR1 is MDHEN, CDR2 SYDVKM, per germline. The V and J ends lost 2 bases and 4 bases respectively, with 7 bases between them. This CDR3 is 13 amino acids long. CDR3 sequence reads: CASSLRLPDTQYF. CDR3 nucleotide sequence: TGTGCCAGCAGTTTACGGCTACCAGATACGCAGTATTTT.

The V gene is TRBV7-2, the J gene TRBJ2-1, with D perhaps matching TRBD2 (6 bases). The CDR3 totals 15 residues. Trimming pared 2 bases from V and 6 bases from J, leaving 14 bases between. The germline V gene encodes CDR1 SGHTA and CDR2 FQGNSA. CDR3 sequence (DNA): TGTGCCAGCAGCTTAAAGGTGGGGGGAGGCAATGAGCAGTTCTTC. Amino acids: CASSLKVGGGNEQFF.

This chain connects TRBV5-4 to TRBJ2-7; possibly TRBD2 for D (5 bases). The CDR3 covers 14 residues. The germline gives CDR1 SGHNT, CDR2 YYREEE (reference sequence). Trimming cost V 4 bases and J 5 bases, with 16 bases left between them. The CDR3 nucleotides are TGTGCCAGCAGCCACACACCCGGGGTCCACGAGCAGTACTTC. It is translated as CASSHTPGVHEQYF.

This chain connects TRBV9 to TRBJ2-2; possibly TRBD2 for D (5 bases). Germline-derived CDR1 and CDR2 are SGDLS and YYNGEE. Trimming took 2 bases from V and 7 from J, leaving 9 bases between them. The CDR3 covers 13 residues. The CDR3 DNA sequence: TGTGCCAGCAGCGTTGGCGGGTTCGGGGAGCTGTTTTTT. Translated, it gives CASSVGGFGELFF.

CDR3 protein: CASSLRRGTGDLAVGYTF. For the CDR3, the DNA is TGCGCCAGCAGCTTGAGGAGAGGGACAGGGGATCTGGCAGTTGGCTACACCTTC. The gene calls are TRBV5-1 and TRBJ1-2; 10 bases align to TRBD1. CDR1 and CDR2 from the germline V gene are SGHRS and YFSETQ. This CDR3 comprises 18 residues. Losses at the gene ends were 1 base for V and 7 bases for J; bases not matched to a gene: 16. Looking up the rest from reference TRBV5-1 and TRBJ1-2 gives the full variable domain: KAGVTQTPRYLIKTRGQQVTLSCSPISGHRSVSWYQQTPGQGLQFLFEYFSETQRNKGNFPGRFSGRQFSNSRSEMNVSTLELGDSALYLCASSLRRGTGDLAVGYTFGSGTRLTVV.

The chain is built from TRBV28 and TRBJ2-7; D is unresolved. Looked up from germline, CDR1 is MDHEN and CDR2 is SYDVKM. There are 13 residues in the CDR3. Trimming shortened V by 2 bases and J by 8 bases, and 13 bases separated the two germline ends. The CDR3 is CASSLPAVLQQYF. In DNA form, the CDR3 reads TGTGCCAGCAGTTTACCAGCAGTACTTCAGCAGTACTTC. Combining the CDR3 with reference TRBV28 and TRBJ2-7 gives the whole variable domain DVKVTQSSRYLVKRTGEKVFLECVQDMDHENMFWYRQDPGLGLRLIYFSYDVKMKEKGDIPEGYSVSREKKERFSLILESASTNQTSMYLCASSLPAVLQQYFGPGTRLTVT.

This clone was seen once. V is TRBV10-2 and J is TRBJ2-1, with 9 bases fitting TRBD2. The CDR3 has 22 residues. V dropped 4 bases and J dropped 8; count of bases not matched to a gene: 30. Germline V gene data show CDR1 as WSHSY and CDR2 as SAAADI. In nucleotides, the CDR3 is TGCGCCAGCAGTGGCGGTAGCGGGAGCGTGACAACTGAATTAAGGTTTTACGATGAGCAGTTCTTC. It yields the protein CASSGGSGSVTTELRFYDEQFF.

The chain has TRBV5-4 and TRBJ2-5; D ambiguous. V was clipped by 3 bases and J by 1 base, with 10 bases between them. The CDR3 loop spans 14 amino acids. Germline values: CDR1 SGHNT, CDR2 YYREEE (reference sequence). The CDR3 region is CASSSAYSQETQYF. CDR3 nucleotides: TGTGCCAGCAGCTCCGCGTATAGCCAAGAGACCCAGTACTTC.

The chain carries TRBV9 and TRBJ1-2, with TRBD1 identical over 9 bases. The germline V gene encodes CDR1 SGDLS and CDR2 YYNGEE. V trimming: 4 bases; J trimming: 4 bases; junction bases outside the gene matches: 8. CDR3 size: 15 residues. The CDR3 here is CASSPRTGVGYGYTF. The CDR3 DNA reads TGTGCCAGCAGCCCTCGGACAGGGGTGGGCTATGGCTACACCTTC.

The chain employs TRBV18 and TRBJ1-3; 10 positions agree with TRBD1. The V gene end was trimmed by 3 bases and the J gene end by 3 bases; junction bases not matched to a gene: 2. In germline, CDR1 is KGHSH, CDR2 LQKENI. CDR3 length equals 15 residues. The CDR3 spells CASSPDRGLGNTIYF. For the CDR3, the DNA is TGTGCCAGCTCACCCGACAGGGGGCTTGGAAACACCATATATTTT.

The rearrangement links TRBV9 to TRBJ2-5; 8 nucleotides match TRBD2. V lost 3 bases, J lost 4 bases, and 5 bases stayed unmatched. The CDR3 is made up of 14 amino acids. Germline CDR1 is SGDLS and CDR2 is YYNGEE. The DNA of the CDR3 is TGTGCCAGCAGCGCCGGGAGGGTCGCAGAGACCCAGTACTTC. Amino acid sequence: CASSAGRVAETQYF.

This clone was seen only once. The V and J genes are TRBV11-2 and TRBJ1-4; D uncertain. CDR3 size: 16 residues. In germline, CDR1 is SGHAT, CDR2 FQNNGV. V lost 2 bases and J 3 bases, leaving 13 bases between the germline ends. The CDR3 region is CASSLLAGGANEKLFF. The CDR3 DNA sequence: TGTGCCAGCAGCTTATTGGCGGGAGGAGCTAATGAAAAACTGTTTTTT.

The sample holds a few counts of this clone. J is TRBJ1-6 and V is TRBV11-2; D is unclear. This CDR3 region has 15 residues. The V gene lost 1 base and the J gene lost 7 bases, with 11 bases spanning the gap. Germline loops: CDR1 SGHAT, CDR2 FQNNGV. CDR3 DNA sequence: TGTGCCAGCAGCTTAGTAGCAGGAGCAAATTCACCCCTCCACTTT. Its protein product is CASSLVAGANSPLHF. The full variable domain, in which reference TRBV11-2 and TRBJ1-6 provide the parts outside the CDR3, is EAGVAQSPRYKIIEKRQSVAFWCNPISGHATLYWYQQILGQGPKLLIQFQNNGVVDDSQLPKDRFSAERLKGVDSTLKIQPAKLEDSAVYLCASSLVAGANSPLHFGNGTRLTVT.

This clone was seen only once. This chain links TRBV5-6 with TRBJ1-2; D may be TRBD1 (5 bases). Trimming removed 0 bases at V and 3 bases at J, with 9 bases between. CDR1 and CDR2 from the germline V gene are SGHDT and YYEEEE. This CDR3 has 14 amino acids. The CDR3 reads CASSLGREDYGYTF. The DNA for the CDR3 is TGTGCCAGCAGCTTGGGCAGGGAAGACTATGGCTACACCTTC.

The rearrangement joins TRBV12-5 to TRBJ2-3; tentatively, D is TRBD1 or TRBD2 (5 bases each). CDR1 is LGHNT and CDR2 is FRNRAP in the germline V gene. V was shortened by 8 bases and J by 2 bases, with 11 bases between the two germline ends. This CDR3 region has 13 residues. The CDR3 DNA sequence: TGTGCTAGTCACCTGGGGGTCACAGATACGCAGTATTTT. This translates into CASHLGVTDTQYF. Full variable domain (missing parts from reference TRBV12-5 and TRBJ2-3): DARVTQTPRHKVTEMGQEVTMRCQPILGHNTVFWYRQTMMQGLELLAYFRNRAPLDDSGMPKDRFSAEMPDATLATLKIQPSEPRDSAVYFCASHLGVTDTQYFGPGTRLTVL.

The gene calls are TRBV18 and TRBJ2-7, with TRBD2 matching over 15 bases. Trimming removed 2 bases from V and 10 bases from J; junction bases left unmatched: 6. The CDR3 consists of 15 residues. Germline values: CDR1 KGHSH, CDR2 LQKENI. The CDR3 DNA reads TGTGCCAGCTCACCAGGACTAGCGGGGGGGCTGGAACAGTACTTC. Its translation: CASSPGLAGGLEQYF.

This chain connects TRBV11-2 to TRBJ2-5; D possibly uses TRBD1 or TRBD2 (5 bases each). This CDR3 is built from 14 residues. From germline, CDR1 is SGHAT and CDR2 FQNNGV. V lost 1 base and J lost 2, with 8 bases in between. CDR3 in DNA: TGTGCCAGCAGCTTAGGGGGGAATCAAGAGACCCAGTACTTC. Its translation is CASSLGGNQETQYF.

This chain uses TRBV19 with TRBJ1-2, with a weak D call TRBD1 (6 bases). Trimming took off 0 bases at V and 10 bases at J, with 15 bases between the two ends. Germline V gene data show CDR1 as LNHDA and CDR2 as SQIVND (reference sequence). The CDR3 consists of 14 residues. CDR3 amino acids: CASSIETGARHYTF. The CDR3 coding sequence is TGTGCCAGTAGTATAGAGACAGGAGCCAGGCACTACACCTTC.

This sequence joins TRBV2 and TRBJ2-3; tentative D call: TRBD1 (6 bases). V lost 3 bases, J lost 3 bases, and 13 bases lay in between. The CDR3 loop spans 15 amino acids. CDR1 is SNHLY and CDR2 is FYNNEI in the germline V gene. The CDR3, as DNA: TGTGCCAGCAGTGATGGGGGACAAGGTACAGATACGCAGTATTTT. This encodes CASSDGGQGTDTQYF.

The chain is built from TRBV28 and TRBJ1-2, with D perhaps TRBD1 (5 bases). V was shortened by 10 bases and J by 4 bases, with 13 bases between the two germline ends. Germline CDR1 and CDR2: MDHEN and SYDVKM. This CDR3 is 12 amino acids long. The DNA for the CDR3 is TGTGCCACCGGGGGGGAGCCCTATGGCTACACCTTC. This translates into CATGGEPYGYTF.

This rearrangement joins TRBV21-1 to TRBJ2-7; the table assigns TRBD2, which was not confirmed against the DNA. TRBV21-1 is a pseudogene segment. This CDR3 is built from 13 residues. The CDR3 DNA follows: TGTGCCAGCAGCCCCCTGCCAAGCCACGAGCAGTACTTC. It encodes CASSPLPSHEQYF.

This clone was found once. The chain carries TRBV25-1 and TRBJ1-2; TRBD1 matches 9 bases. Germline lookup yields CDR1 MGHDK and CDR2 SYGVNS. Losses at the gene ends were 2 bases for V and 7 bases for J; bases not matched to a gene: 8. This CDR3 has 15 amino acids. CDR3 nucleotides: TGTGCCAGCAGTGAACCCGGGACAGGGCGGCCTGGCTACACCTTC. Translating gives CASSEPGTGRPGYTF.